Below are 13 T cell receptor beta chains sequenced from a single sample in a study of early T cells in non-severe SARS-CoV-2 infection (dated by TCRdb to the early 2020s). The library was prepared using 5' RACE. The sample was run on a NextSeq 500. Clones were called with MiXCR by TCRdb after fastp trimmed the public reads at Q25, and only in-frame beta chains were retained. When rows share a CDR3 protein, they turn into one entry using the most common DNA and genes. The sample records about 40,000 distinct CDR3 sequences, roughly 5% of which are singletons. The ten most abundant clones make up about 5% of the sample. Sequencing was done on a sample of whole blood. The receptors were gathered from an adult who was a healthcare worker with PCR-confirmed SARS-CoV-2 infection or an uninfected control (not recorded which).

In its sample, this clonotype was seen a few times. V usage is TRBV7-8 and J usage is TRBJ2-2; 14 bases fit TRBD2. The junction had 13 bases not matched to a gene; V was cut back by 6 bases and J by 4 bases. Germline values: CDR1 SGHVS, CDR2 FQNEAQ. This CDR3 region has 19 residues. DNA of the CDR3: TGTGCCAGCAGGGATCCGGGACTAGCGGGAGTACGGATCACCGGGGAGCTGTTTTTT. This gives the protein CASRDPGLAGVRITGELFF. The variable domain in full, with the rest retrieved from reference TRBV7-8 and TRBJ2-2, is GAGVSQSPRYKVAKRGQDVALRCDPISGHVSLFWYQQALGQGPEFLTYFQNEAQLDKSGLPSDRFFAERPEGSVSTLKIQRTQQEDSAVYLCASRDPGLAGVRITGELFFGEGSRLTVL.

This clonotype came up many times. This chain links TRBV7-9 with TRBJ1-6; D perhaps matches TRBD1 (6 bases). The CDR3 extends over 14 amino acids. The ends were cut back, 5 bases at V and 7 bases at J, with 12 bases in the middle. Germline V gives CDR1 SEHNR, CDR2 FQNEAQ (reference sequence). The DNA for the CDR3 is TGTGCCAGCAGCAGGGACACAGAGAATTCACCCCTCCACTTT. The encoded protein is CASSRDTENSPLHF.

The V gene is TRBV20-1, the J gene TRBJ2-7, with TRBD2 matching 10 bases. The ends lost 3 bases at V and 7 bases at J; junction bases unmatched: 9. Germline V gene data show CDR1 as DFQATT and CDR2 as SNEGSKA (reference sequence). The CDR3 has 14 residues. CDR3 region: CSASAASGGEEQYF. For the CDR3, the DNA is TGCAGTGCTAGTGCGGCTAGCGGGGGTGAAGAGCAGTACTTC.

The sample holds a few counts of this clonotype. CDR3 coding DNA: TGCGCCAGCAGTGAGTCGACCAGGGGGCTAAGGGGCTACACCTTC. It translates to CASSESTRGLRGYTF. V is TRBV10-2 and J is TRBJ1-2; 8 nucleotides agree with TRBD1. The CDR3 extends over 15 amino acids. J gave up 8 bases and V 0 bases, and 8 bases lay outside the gene matches. Germline V gene data show CDR1 as WSHSY and CDR2 as SAAADI.

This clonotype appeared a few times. The CDR3 here is CASTPAPRAGGRDTQYF. The CDR3 DNA sequence: TGTGCCAGCACCCCCGCGCCCAGGGCGGGGGGGCGGGATACGCAGTATTTT. The rearrangement links TRBV6-2 or TRBV6-3 to TRBJ2-3; 9 bases map to TRBD2. This CDR3 spans 17 amino acids. J gave up 6 bases and V 7 bases, and 17 bases lay outside the gene matches. Germline CDR1 and CDR2: MNHEY and SVGEGT.

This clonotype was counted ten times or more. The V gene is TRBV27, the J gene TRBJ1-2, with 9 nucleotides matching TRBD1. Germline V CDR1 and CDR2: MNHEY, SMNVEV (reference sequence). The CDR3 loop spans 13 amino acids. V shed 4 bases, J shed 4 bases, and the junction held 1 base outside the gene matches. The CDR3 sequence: CASSWGQGYGYTF. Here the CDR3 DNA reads TGTGCCAGCAGTTGGGGACAGGGCTATGGCTACACCTTC.

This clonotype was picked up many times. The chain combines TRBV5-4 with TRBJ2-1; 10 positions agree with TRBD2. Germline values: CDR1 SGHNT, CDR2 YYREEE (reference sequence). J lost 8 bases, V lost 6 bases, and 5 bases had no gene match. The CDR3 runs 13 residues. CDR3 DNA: TGTGCCAGCAATGGACTAGCGGTCGATGAGCAGTTCTTC. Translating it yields CASNGLAVDEQFF.

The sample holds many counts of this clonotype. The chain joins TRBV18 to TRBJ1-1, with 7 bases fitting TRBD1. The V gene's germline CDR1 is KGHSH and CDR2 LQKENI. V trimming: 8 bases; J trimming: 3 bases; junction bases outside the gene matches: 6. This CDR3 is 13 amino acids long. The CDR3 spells CASRQGLDTEAFF. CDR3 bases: TGTGCCAGCCGACAGGGTCTGGACACTGAAGCTTTCTTT.

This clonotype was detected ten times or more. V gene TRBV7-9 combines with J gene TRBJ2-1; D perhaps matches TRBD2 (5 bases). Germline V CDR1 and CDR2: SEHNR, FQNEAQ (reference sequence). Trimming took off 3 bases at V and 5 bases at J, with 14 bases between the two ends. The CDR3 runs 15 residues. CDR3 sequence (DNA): TGTGCCAGCAGCTTCCAGGACTCAGCCGACAATGAGCAGTTCTTC. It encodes CASSFQDSADNEQFF.

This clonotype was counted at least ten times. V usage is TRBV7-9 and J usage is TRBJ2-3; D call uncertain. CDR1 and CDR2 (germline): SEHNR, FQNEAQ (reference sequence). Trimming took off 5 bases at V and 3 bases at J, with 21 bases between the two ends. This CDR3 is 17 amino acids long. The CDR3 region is CASSPPHQVGGTDTQYF. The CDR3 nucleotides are TGTGCCAGCAGCCCACCCCACCAGGTCGGTGGGACAGATACGCAGTATTTT. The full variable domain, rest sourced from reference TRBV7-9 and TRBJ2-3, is DTGVSQNPRHKITKRGQNVTFRCDPISEHNRLYWYRQTLGQGPEFLTYFQNEAQLEKSRLLSDRFSAERPKGSFSTLEIQRTEQGDSAMYLCASSPPHQVGGTDTQYFGPGTRLTVL.

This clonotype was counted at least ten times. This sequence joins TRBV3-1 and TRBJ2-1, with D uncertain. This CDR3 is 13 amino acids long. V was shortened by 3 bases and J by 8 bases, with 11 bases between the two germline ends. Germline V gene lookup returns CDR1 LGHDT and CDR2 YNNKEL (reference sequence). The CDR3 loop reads CASSQTSPHEQFF. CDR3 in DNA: TGTGCCAGCAGCCAGACCTCCCCTCATGAGCAGTTCTTC.

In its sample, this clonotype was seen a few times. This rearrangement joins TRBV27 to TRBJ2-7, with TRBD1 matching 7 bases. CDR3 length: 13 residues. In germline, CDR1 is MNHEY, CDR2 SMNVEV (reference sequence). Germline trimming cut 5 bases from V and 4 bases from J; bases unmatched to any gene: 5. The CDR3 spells CASSRDSVYEQYF. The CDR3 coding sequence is TGTGCCAGCAGTAGGGACAGTGTATACGAGCAGTACTTC.

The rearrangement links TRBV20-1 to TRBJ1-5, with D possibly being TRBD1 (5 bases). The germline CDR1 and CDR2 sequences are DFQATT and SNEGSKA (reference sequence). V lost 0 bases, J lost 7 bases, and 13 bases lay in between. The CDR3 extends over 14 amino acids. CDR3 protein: CSARDRGVGQPQHF. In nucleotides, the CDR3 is TGCAGTGCTAGAGATCGGGGGGTAGGGCAGCCCCAGCATTTT.